These 5 T cell receptor beta chains share one sample of origin, sequenced in a study of blood T cell repertoires in COVID-19 (dated by TCRdb to about 2020). Library method: the immunoSEQ multiplex PCR assay. TCRdb mirrors the immuneACCESS table, restricted to in-frame sequences. Some clones are absent from its copies; in checked studies, under half trace to an unresolved V gene, and the reason for the others is unknown. The table for this sample lists tens of thousands of clones; 88% of them were counted only once. The top ten clones comprise about 22% of the sample. The sequenced material came from peripheral blood. All receptors come from a woman in her 50s with active or convalescent COVID-19.

This chain joins TRBV27 and TRBJ2-1; TRBD2 is a possible D gene (6 bases). The V end lost 8 bases, the J end lost 8 bases, and 28 bases lay between the germline ends. Germline V CDR1 and CDR2: MNHEY, SMNVEV (reference sequence). The CDR3 sequence is 17 residues long. As DNA, the CDR3 is TGTGCCAGCTACGCGGCATGGATCGGACGGCGGGGCGATGAGCAGTTCTTC. Protein sequence: CASYAAWIGRRGDEQFF.

This chain links TRBV6-5 with TRBJ1-4; weak D call: TRBD1 (5 bases). V lost 6 bases and J lost 10, with 15 bases in between. CDR3 size: 13 residues. The germline V gene encodes CDR1 MNHEY and CDR2 SVGAGI. CDR3 sequence reads: CASRAAGTGKLFF. As DNA, the CDR3 is TGTGCCAGCAGAGCGGCGGGGACGGGAAAACTGTTTTTT.

The chain employs TRBV9 and TRBJ2-3; TRBD2 might be the D (6 bases). Per the germline V gene, CDR1 is SGDLS and CDR2 is YYNGEE. The CDR3 runs 17 residues. The V end lost 0 bases, the J end lost 0 bases, and 14 bases lay between the germline ends. The CDR3 sequence is CASSVGVAEGSTDTQYF. CDR3 nucleotide sequence: TGTGCCAGCAGCGTAGGGGTAGCGGAGGGGAGCACAGATACGCAGTATTTT.

The chain joins TRBV7-8 to TRBJ2-2, with D uncertain. The CDR3 spans 17 residues. V was trimmed by 2 bases and J by 7 bases, leaving 20 bases between them. Germline loops: CDR1 SGHVS, CDR2 FQNEAQ. The CDR3 region has the DNA TGTGCCAGCAGCTTAACCCCAGGCCAGAGATCACTCGGGGAGCTGTTTTTT. Translated, it gives CASSLTPGQRSLGELFF. The entire variable domain, with the rest obtained from reference TRBV7-8 and TRBJ2-2, is as follows: GAGVSQSPRYKVAKRGQDVALRCDPISGHVSLFWYQQALGQGPEFLTYFQNEAQLDKSGLPSDRFFAERPEGSVSTLKIQRTQQEDSAVYLCASSLTPGQRSLGELFFGEGSRLTVL.

This chain connects TRBV5-1 to TRBJ2-1, with 8 bases lining up with TRBD1. The CDR3 spans 15 residues. Germline V CDR1 and CDR2: SGHRS, YFSETQ. J lost 7 bases, V lost 0 bases, and 6 bases had no gene match. CDR3: CASSLVGQGENEQFF. Here the CDR3 DNA reads TGCGCCAGCAGCTTGGTAGGACAGGGTGAAAATGAGCAGTTCTTC.